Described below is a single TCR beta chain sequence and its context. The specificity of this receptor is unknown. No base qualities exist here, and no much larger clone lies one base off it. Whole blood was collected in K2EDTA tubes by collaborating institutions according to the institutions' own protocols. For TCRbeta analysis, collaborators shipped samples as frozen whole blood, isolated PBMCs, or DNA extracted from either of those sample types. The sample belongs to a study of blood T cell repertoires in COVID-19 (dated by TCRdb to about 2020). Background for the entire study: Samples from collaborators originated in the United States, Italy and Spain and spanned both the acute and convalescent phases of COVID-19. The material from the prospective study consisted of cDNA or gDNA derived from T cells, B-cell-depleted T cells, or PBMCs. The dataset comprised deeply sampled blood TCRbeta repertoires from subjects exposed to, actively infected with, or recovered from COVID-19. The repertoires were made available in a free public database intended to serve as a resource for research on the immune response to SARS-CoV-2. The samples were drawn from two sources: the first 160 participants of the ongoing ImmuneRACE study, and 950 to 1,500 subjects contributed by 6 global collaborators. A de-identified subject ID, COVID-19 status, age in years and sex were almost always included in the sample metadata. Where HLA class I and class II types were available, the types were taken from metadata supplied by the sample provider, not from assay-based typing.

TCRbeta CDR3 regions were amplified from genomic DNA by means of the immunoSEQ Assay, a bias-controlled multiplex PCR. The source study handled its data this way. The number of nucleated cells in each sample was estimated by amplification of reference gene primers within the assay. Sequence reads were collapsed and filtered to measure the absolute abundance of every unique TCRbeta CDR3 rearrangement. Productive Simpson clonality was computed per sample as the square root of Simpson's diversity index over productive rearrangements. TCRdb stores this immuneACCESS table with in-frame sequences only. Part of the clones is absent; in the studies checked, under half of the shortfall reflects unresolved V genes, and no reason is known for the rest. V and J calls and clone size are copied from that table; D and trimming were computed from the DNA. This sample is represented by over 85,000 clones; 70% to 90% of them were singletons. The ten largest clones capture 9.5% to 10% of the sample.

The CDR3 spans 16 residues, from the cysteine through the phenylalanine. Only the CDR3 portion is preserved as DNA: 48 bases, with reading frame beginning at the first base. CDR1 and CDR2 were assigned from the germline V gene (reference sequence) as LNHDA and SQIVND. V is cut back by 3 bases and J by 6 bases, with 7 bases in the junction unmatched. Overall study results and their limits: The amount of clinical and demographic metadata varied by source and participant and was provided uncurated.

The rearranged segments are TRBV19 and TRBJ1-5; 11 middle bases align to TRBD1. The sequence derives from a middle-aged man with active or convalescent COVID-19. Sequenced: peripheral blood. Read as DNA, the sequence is TGTGCCAGTAGTATCGAGAGGACAGGGGGCGTTCAGCCCCAGCATTTT. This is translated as CASSIERTGGVQPQHF.